These 8 T cell receptor beta chains were sequenced from one sample in a study of shared clonotypes between healthy human individuals. Measured with immunoSEQ multiplex PCR; TCRdb has only the in-frame clones, and not every one. This sample has under 650,000 clones, with roughly 95% found just once. The source material was naive CD4+ T cells sorted from blood. Subset denoted: CD45RA+ positively selected. All receptors derive from a woman aged 30 to 39 in good health.

This chain connects TRBV5-1 to TRBJ2-2, with a tentative D call TRBD1 (8 bases). The CDR3 length is 17 residues. With 2 bases removed from V and 2 bases from J, the gap between germline ends came to 16 bases. Per germline, CDR1 SGHRS and CDR2 YFSETQ. The CDR3: CASSFGQGGPNTGELFF. The CDR3, as DNA: TGCGCCAGCAGCTTCGGACAGGGAGGGCCCAACACCGGGGAGCTGTTTTTT.

The rearrangement joins TRBV10-1 to TRBJ1-5; D is perhaps TRBD1 (5 bases). Per the germline V gene, CDR1 is WNHNN and CDR2 is SYGVQD (reference sequence). The CDR3 loop spans 17 amino acids. Trimming shortened V by 5 bases and J by 0 bases, and 17 bases separated the two germline ends. The CDR3 spells CASSWDLRPYSNQPQHF. The CDR3 bases are TGCGCCAGCAGTTGGGACTTACGCCCGTATAGCAATCAGCCCCAGCATTTT.

V gene TRBV5-1 combines with J gene TRBJ2-5; the match to TRBD2 covers 14 bases. The J call is doubtful: the DNA matches TRBJ2-7 better. Germline V gene sequence: CDR1 SGHRS, CDR2 YFSETQ. The CDR3 covers 16 residues. The CDR3 nucleotides read TGCGCCAGCAGCTTGATAACCGGGACTAGCGGGAGCGAGCAGTACTTC. Translation gives CASSLITGTSGSEQYF.

This clone was seen only once. The chain joins TRBV19 to TRBJ2-1; D remains ambiguous. Between the trimmed V and J ends, which lost 6 bases and 6 bases, there was a span of 12 bases. The CDR3 length is 13 residues. Germline CDR1 and CDR2: LNHDA and SQIVND (reference sequence). The CDR3 sequence: CASSEGWRNEQFF. The CDR3 nucleotides are TGTGCCAGTAGCGAAGGGTGGCGCAATGAGCAGTTCTTC.

The chain employs TRBV11-1 and TRBJ1-2; tentative D call: TRBD1 (6 bases). The CDR3 spans 12 residues. Looked up from germline, CDR1 is SGHAT and CDR2 is FQDESV (reference sequence). V shed 2 bases and J shed 6 bases, with 7 bases lying between them. The CDR3 DNA follows: TGTGCCAGCAGCTTACCAGGGGATGGCTACACCTTC. This translates into CASSLPGDGYTF.

This clone has a single count. The rearrangement joins TRBV30 to TRBJ2-7, with TRBD2 identical over 11 bases. V gave up 3 bases and J gave up 0 bases; unmatched junction bases: 1. The CDR3 extends over 14 amino acids. Per germline, CDR1 GTSNPN and CDR2 SVGIG (reference sequence). The CDR3 DNA reads as TGTGCCTGGAGGACTAGCGGGACCTCCTACGAGCAGTACTTC. It specifies CAWRTSGTSYEQYF.

The V call is TRBV30, the J call TRBJ2-2, with 10 nucleotides matching TRBD2. CDR1 is GTSNPN and CDR2 is SVGIG in the germline V gene (reference sequence). The J segment lost 4 bases and the V segment lost 1 base, leaving 0 bases of the junction unmatched. The CDR3 spans 14 residues. The CDR3 DNA is TGTGCCTGGAGTGGACTAGCGGGCACCGGGGAGCTGTTTTTT. Its protein product is CAWSGLAGTGELFF.

This clone was detected once. The chain carries TRBV7-9 and TRBJ2-7; 7 nucleotides agree with TRBD2. CDR3 length: 13 amino acids. Trimming removed 5 bases from V and 6 bases from J; junction bases left unmatched: 7. Germline values: CDR1 SEHNR, CDR2 FQNEAQ (reference sequence). The CDR3 region is CASSHSGPSEQYF. In nucleotides, the CDR3 is TGTGCCAGCAGCCATAGCGGGCCGAGCGAGCAGTACTTC. Filled out from reference TRBV7-9 and TRBJ2-7, the complete variable domain reads DTGVSQNPRHKITKRGQNVTFRCDPISEHNRLYWYRQTLGQGPEFLTYFQNEAQLEKSRLLSDRFSAERPKGSFSTLEIQRTEQGDSAMYLCASSHSGPSEQYFGPGTRLTVT.